The sequence of this T cell receptor beta chain was determined in a study of CXCR3-negative and CXCR3-positive naive CD8 T cells. Broader study findings: No difference in surface CD5 was seen between naive subsets, and TCR strength was inferred from TRB CDR3 properties. Upon cryopreservation, CXCR3 expression partially decreased, and most assays used fresh PBMCs. Memory CD8+ T cell repertoires were far less diverse than both naive subsets.

About this clonotype: No antigen is known for it.

The authors prepared UMI-labeled TRB cDNA libraries by 5' RACE. TCRdb reanalyzed the 5' RACE reads, giving one entry per CDR3 protein sequence and no DNA. The sample features under 45,000 distinct CDR3 sequences, with roughly 14% in its top ten. Germline values: CDR1 DFQATT, CDR2 SNEGSKA (reference sequence). CDR3 length equals 14 residues. This TCR was sampled from a human donor in good health. Some clones in this sample may be carry-over from other donors' samples. The chain joins TRBV20-1 to TRBJ1-1; the TCRdb D gene call, TRBD1, has no DNA to confirm it. What was sequenced was memory CD8+ T cells from blood. The CDR3 reads CSASLPGGNTEAFF.